The rows below give T cell receptor beta chains drawn from one sample of a study of radiotherapy plus CTLA-4 blockade in lung cancer. TCRdb's copy holds only in-frame clones and misses some; the assay was immunoSEQ multiplex PCR. This sample yields about 50,000 clones, of which 70% to 90% are seen a single time; 4.5% to 5% belongs to the top ten. This specimen was peripheral blood, taken from a patient treated with radiotherapy plus ipilimumab. These receptors all come from a human donor with non-small cell lung cancer whose response to radiotherapy plus ipilimumab could not be evaluated. The CDR3 runs from the conserved cysteine through the conserved F or W. The D gene is left open where the match is weak. Some rows mark clone size as missing; the rest say once, few, many or name a class of expanded clone.

J | D | size | V | CDR3 | DNA
TRBJ1-5 | TRBD1 | NA | TRBV19 | CASSIRQGVDNQPQHF | TGTGCCAGTAGTATACGACAGGGAGTAGACAATCAGCCCCAGCATTTT
TRBJ1-4 | NA | NA | TRBV7-9 | CASSFQGQNEKLFF | TGTGCCAGCAGCTTCCAGGGCCAGAATGAAAAACTGTTTTTT
TRBJ2-1 | TRBD1 | NA | TRBV18 | CASSPPGQDRYNEQFF | TGTGCCAGCTCACCACCGGGACAGGATCGGTACAATGAGCAGTTCTTC
TRBJ2-7 | TRBD1 | NA | TRBV19 | CASSMGQGGYEQYF | TGTGCCAGTAGTATGGGACAGGGGGGCTACGAGCAGTACTTC
TRBJ2-1 | TRBD2 | NA | TRBV15 | CATSRGSREDNEQFF | TGTGCCACCAGTAGAGGAAGCCGGGAGGACAATGAGCAGTTCTTC
TRBJ1-4 | NA | NA | TRBV4-3 | CASSKTLGAATNEKLFF | TGCGCCAGCAGTAAGACCTTAGGGGCCGCAACTAATGAAAAACTGTTTTTT
TRBJ2-7 | NA | NA | TRBV14 | CASSQEQAGKQYF | TGTGCCAGCAGCCAAGAACAGGCAGGGAAGCAGTACTTC
TRBJ2-7 | TRBD2 | NA | TRBV9 | CASSVGTSGLIEQYF | TGTGCCAGCAGCGTAGGGACTAGCGGGTTGATAGAGCAGTACTTC
TRBJ1-2 | NA | NA | TRBV19 | CASSIGALNNYGYTF | TGTGCCAGTAGTATTGGGGCACTAAATAACTATGGCTACACCTTC
TRBJ2-3 | NA | NA | TRBV11-1 | CASSSQGRGTDTQYF | TGTGCCAGCAGCTCGCAGGGGCGCGGCACAGATACGCAGTATTTT
TRBJ2-2 | NA | NA | TRBV6-5 | CASRAPGRTGELFF | TGTGCCAGCAGGGCACCGGGTAGAACCGGGGAGCTGTTTTTT
TRBJ1-5 | NA | NA | TRBV28 | CASSPRPGFSNQPQHF | TGTGCCAGCAGTCCGAGGCCAGGGTTTAGCAATCAGCCCCAGCATTTT
TRBJ2-1 | TRBD2 | once | TRBV7-2 | CASSSIPSGISYNEQFF | TGTGCCAGCAGCTCGATCCCTAGCGGGATCTCCTACAATGAGCAGTTCTTC
TRBJ2-5 | NA | NA | TRBV7-2 | CASSLGQQETQYF | TGTGCCAGCAGCTTAGGGCAGCAAGAGACCCAGTACTTC
TRBJ2-3 | NA | NA | TRBV6-6 | CASSYGAGTQYF | TGTGCCAGCAGTTACGGGGCCGGTACGCAGTATTTT
TRBJ2-7 | NA | NA | TRBV7-2 | CASSLKAAGIYEQYF | TGTGCCAGCAGCTTAAAAGCGGCGGGGATCTACGAGCAGTACTTC
TRBJ2-7 | NA | NA | TRBV7-2 | CASSIGGSKGEYF | TGTGCCAGCAGCATCGGTGGCTCCAAGGGGGAGTACTTC
TRBJ1-4 | NA | NA | TRBV21-1 | CASTVGVLRSEKLFF | TGTGCCAGCACGGTCGGAGTACTGAGGAGTGAAAAACTGTTTTTT
TRBJ2-7 | NA | NA | TRBV14 | CASSQEPSLINSYEQYF | TGTGCCAGCAGCCAAGAGCCTAGCTTGATAAACTCCTACGAGCAGTACTTC
TRBJ1-2 | NA | NA | TRBV28 | CASTDSLTNYGYTF | TGTGCCAGCACGGACAGTCTCACTAACTATGGCTACACCTTC
TRBJ2-7 | NA | NA | TRBV6-1 | CASSEEARVRIYEQYF | TGTGCCAGCAGTGAAGAAGCCAGGGTCCGTATTTACGAGCAGTACTTC
TRBJ2-4 | TRBD2 | NA | TRBV18 | CASLVAGENIQYF | TGTGCCAGTCTGGTAGCGGGCGAAAACATTCAGTACTTC
TRBJ1-6 | NA | NA | TRBV28 | CASSLNRENSPLHF | TGTGCCAGCAGTTTAAACCGCGAAAATTCACCCCTCCACTTT
TRBJ2-1 | NA | NA | TRBV30 | CAWDPGRSYNEQFF | TGTGCCTGGGATCCGGGTCGCTCCTACAATGAGCAGTTCTTC
TRBJ2-7 | NA | NA | TRBV28 | CASSLGQLKEQYF | TGTGCCAGCAGTTTAGGACAGCTTAAGGAGCAGTACTTC
TRBJ1-1 | NA | NA | TRBV7-8 | CASSLGTATFSMNTEAFF | TGTGCCAGCAGCTTAGGGACAGCCACCTTCTCAATGAACACTGAAGCTTTCTTT
TRBJ1-1 | TRBD1 | NA | TRBV19 | CASKRGQENTEAFF | TGTGCCAGTAAAAGAGGACAGGAGAACACTGAAGCTTTCTTT